This T cell receptor (beta chain) was found in a study of shared clonotypes between healthy human individuals (dated by TCRdb to about 2020). For the wider study: The cohort included a few men and a couple of women between 18 and 49 years of age. To increase sequencing depth and limit assay-specific biases, different laboratories used diverse techniques to prepare libraries and sequence TCR repertoires. The study deeply sequenced blood TCR repertoires of five healthy adults to estimate repertoire size and the extent of clonotype sharing between individuals. Each donor's leukapheresis produced roughly between about 0.9 and 9.5 billion PBMCs. For each donor, CD4 naive and CD4 memory were each given three plates, CD8 naive was given two plates, and CD8 memory was given one plate.

Turning to this clone: Its target antigen remains unknown. No qualities accompany the bases; no much larger clone lies one base away.

Donors were healthy HIV-negative adults with no recently reported acute infections or vaccinations. Only Caucasian adults living in Nashville, Tennessee, USA were represented among the donors. CD4+ T cells were enriched through magnetic negative selection, after which naive cells were positively selected on CD45RA and the remaining negative fraction served as the memory subset. Blood was obtained by leukapheresis, after which PBMCs were separated by Ficoll-Histopaque density gradient centrifugation and cryopreserved in liquid nitrogen vapor phase. Purity and quantity of every magnetically sorted T cell population were checked by analytical flow cytometry. Genomic DNA was isolated from each sorted fraction and quantified by UV absorbance on a Nanodrop 2000c. The full study reports these points: About 5% of naive CD4, 3.5% of naive CD8, around 2.3% of memory CD4, and 0.4% of memory CD8 clonotypes were shared across several donors. Naive subsets generally had larger estimated clonotype richness than memory subsets. Based on pairwise subsampling, the degree of clonotype sharing among donors was expected to be affected by sequencing depth. Sampling was limited to blood, and TCR repertoires in tissue likely differ from TCR repertoires in blood. Rarefaction of sorted-subset datasets indicated incomplete sequencing despite the large sequencing depth. Because the study included only a small number of donors, the genetic and exposure-history diversity represented was limited. Compared with non-shared clonotypes, the clonotypes found in all four sorted-subset donors had higher generation probabilities.

Using the deep immunoSEQ assay, TCR CDR3 regions were amplified from genomic DNA by multiplex PCR. Extracted genomic DNA from each cell subset was distributed evenly across all wells of several immunoSEQ 96-well plates, and each plate was treated as a replicate. For sorted subsets, about 0.2 ug genomic DNA, equal to tens of thousands of T cell genomes, was loaded into each replicate PCR. Purified libraries were quantified with a Qubit 3.0 fluorometer, sized on a Bioanalyzer 2100, and re-quantified with the KAPA Library Quantification kit. Each immunoSEQ 96-well plate was sequenced on its own single-read 150-cycle Illumina NextSeq 550 flow cell. The source study handled its data this way. The immunoSEQ output contained only junctional sequences without quality scores, so filtering could not match that applied to full-length reads. To assign V/J genes and CDR3, sequences were annotated against IMGT germline references using PyIR, a Python wrapper for IgBLAST v1.9. Any read was removed if the V/J assignment was weak (E-value above 1e-6), the CDR3 was missing, or the read contained stop codons, out-of-frame junctions, or ambiguous translated residues. V3J clonotypes were defined as sequences sharing an identical inferred V gene, J gene, and CDR3 amino acid sequence. To compute the percentage overlap between repertoires, the number of shared unique clonotypes was divided by the size of the smaller repertoire. Repertoire richness was assessed with RTK rarefaction, the Chao1 estimator, and Recon v2.1 estimates of unobserved clonotypes. Generation probabilities for all TCRbeta clonotypes obtained by the gDNA method from several donors were computed using OLGA. The table was pulled from immuneACCESS by TCRdb, which kept in-frame rearrangements only. Such tables lose some clones; where checked, under half of the loss comes from unresolved V genes, and the rest has no known cause. From that table come the V and J calls and clone size; the DNA was used to work out D and trimming. The sample table shows 150,000 to 200,000 clones, and roughly 91% are seen once. Around 0.067% of the sample goes to the ten largest clones.

The sample consisted of naive CD4+ T cells sorted from blood. The cell subset or site label for this specimen denotes: CD45RA+ positively selected. This sequence was found in a woman aged 25 to 45 in good health.

The CDR3 sequence is CASRPIALYGYTF. The nucleotides read TGTGCCAGCAGACCGATAGCCTTATATGGCTACACCTTC. The V and J genes are TRBV27 and TRBJ1-2, with no D gene named confidently. CDR1 and CDR2, looked up from the germline V gene (reference sequence), are MNHEY and SMNVEV. There are 13 amino acids in the CDR3, from cysteine to phenylalanine inclusive. Of all the DNA, just the CDR3 is kept, 39 bases in frame from base 1. Deletion took 6 bases off V and 5 bases off J, with a span of 13 bases between the germline ends.